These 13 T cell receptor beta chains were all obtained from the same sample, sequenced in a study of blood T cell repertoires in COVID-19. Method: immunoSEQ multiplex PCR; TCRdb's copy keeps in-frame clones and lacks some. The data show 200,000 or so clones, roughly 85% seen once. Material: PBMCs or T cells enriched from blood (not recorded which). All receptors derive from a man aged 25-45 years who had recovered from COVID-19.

Written as DNA, the CDR3 is TGTGCCAGCAGTCCCGTTTTTGGGACTAGCACTTACAATGAGCAGTTCTTC. This translates into CASSPVFGTSTYNEQFF. The chain uses TRBV2 and TRBJ2-1, with 9 positions matching TRBD2. This CDR3 has 17 residues. The V and J ends lost 5 bases and 4 bases, in that order; junction bases with no gene match: 12. Germline V lookup: CDR1 SNHLY, CDR2 FYNNEI.

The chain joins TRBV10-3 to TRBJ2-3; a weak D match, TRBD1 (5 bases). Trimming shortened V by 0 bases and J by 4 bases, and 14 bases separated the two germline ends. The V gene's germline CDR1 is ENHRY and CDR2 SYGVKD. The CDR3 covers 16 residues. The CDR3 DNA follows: TGTGCCATCAGTGAGTCTGGGGCAGGGAAGCCAGATACGCAGTATTTT. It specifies CAISESGAGKPDTQYF.

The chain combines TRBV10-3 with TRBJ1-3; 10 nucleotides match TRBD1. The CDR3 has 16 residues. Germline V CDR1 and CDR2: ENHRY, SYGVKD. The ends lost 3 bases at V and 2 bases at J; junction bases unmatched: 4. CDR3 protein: CAISDGTGATGNTIYF. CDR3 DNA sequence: TGTGCCATCAGTGATGGGACAGGGGCTACTGGAAACACCATATATTTT.

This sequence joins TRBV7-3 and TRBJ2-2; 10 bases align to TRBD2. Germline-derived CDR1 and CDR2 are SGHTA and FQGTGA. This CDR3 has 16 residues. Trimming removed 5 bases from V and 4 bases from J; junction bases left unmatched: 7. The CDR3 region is CASSPSGGAGTGELFF. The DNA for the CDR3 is TGTGCCAGCAGCCCAAGCGGGGGGGCGGGCACCGGGGAGCTGTTTTTT. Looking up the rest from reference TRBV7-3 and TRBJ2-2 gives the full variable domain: GAGVSQTPSNKVTEKGKYVELRCDPISGHTALYWYRQSLGQGPEFLIYFQGTGAADDSGLPNDRFFAVRPEGSVSTLKIQRTERGDSAVYLCASSPSGGAGTGELFFGEGSRLTVL.

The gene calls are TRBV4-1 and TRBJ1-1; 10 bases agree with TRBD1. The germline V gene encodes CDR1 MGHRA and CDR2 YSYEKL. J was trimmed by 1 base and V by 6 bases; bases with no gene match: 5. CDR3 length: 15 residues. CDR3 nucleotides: TGCGCCAGCAGGAGGGGACAGGGGCCGAACACTGAAGCTTTCTTT. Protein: CASRRGQGPNTEAFF.

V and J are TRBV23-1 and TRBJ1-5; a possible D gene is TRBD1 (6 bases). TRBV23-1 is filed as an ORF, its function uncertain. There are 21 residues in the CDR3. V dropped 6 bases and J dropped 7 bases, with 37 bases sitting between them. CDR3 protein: CASSPTTLKGGTVRKYQPQHF. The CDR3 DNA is TGCGCCAGCAGCCCAACTACGTTAAAAGGGGGTACAGTTCGAAAATACCAGCCCCAGCATTTT.

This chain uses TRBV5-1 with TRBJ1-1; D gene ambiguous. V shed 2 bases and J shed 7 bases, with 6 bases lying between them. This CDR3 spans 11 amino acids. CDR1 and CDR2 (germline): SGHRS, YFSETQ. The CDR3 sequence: CASSFSDEAFF. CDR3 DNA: TGCGCCAGCAGCTTCAGCGATGAAGCTTTCTTT.

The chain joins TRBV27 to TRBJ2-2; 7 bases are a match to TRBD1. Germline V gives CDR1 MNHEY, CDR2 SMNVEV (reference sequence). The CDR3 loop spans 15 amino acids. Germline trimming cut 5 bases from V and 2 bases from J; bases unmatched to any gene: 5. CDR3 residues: CASSPGDRNTGELFF. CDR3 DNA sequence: TGTGCCAGCAGTCCCGGGGACAGAAACACCGGGGAGCTGTTTTTT.

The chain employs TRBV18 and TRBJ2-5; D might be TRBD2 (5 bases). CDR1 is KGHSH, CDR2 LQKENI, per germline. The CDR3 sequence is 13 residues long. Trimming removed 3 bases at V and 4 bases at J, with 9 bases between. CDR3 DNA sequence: TGTGCCAGCTCACCGGACTTATTAGAGACCCAGTACTTC. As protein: CASSPDLLETQYF.

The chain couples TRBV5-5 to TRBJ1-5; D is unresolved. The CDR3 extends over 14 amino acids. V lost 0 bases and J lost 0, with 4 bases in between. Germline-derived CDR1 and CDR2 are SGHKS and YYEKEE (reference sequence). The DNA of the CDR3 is TGTGCCAGCAGCTTGGCTTATAGCAATCAGCCCCAGCATTTT. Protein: CASSLAYSNQPQHF.

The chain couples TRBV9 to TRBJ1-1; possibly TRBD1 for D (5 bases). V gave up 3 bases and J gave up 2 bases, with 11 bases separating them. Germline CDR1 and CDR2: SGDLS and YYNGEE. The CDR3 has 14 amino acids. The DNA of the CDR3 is TGTGCCAGCAGCGCCTTTACAGGTAACACTGAAGCTTTCTTT. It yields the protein CASSAFTGNTEAFF.

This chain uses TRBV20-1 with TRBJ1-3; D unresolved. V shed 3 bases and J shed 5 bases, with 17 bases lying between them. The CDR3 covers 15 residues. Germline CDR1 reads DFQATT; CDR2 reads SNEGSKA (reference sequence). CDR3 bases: TGCAGTGCTAGTCTCATGAGCCCTGGTCGAAACACCATATATTTT. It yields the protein CSASLMSPGRNTIYF.

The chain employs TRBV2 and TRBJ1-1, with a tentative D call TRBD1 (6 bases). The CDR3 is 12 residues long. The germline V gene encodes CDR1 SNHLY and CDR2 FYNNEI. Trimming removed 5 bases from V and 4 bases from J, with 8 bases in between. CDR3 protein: CASSFRGTEAFF. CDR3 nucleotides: TGTGCCAGCAGTTTCAGGGGCACTGAAGCTTTCTTT.